This T cell receptor beta chain was profiled in a study of control samples from healthy donors and cancer patients. Assay used: immunoSEQ multiplex PCR; TCRdb lists only in-frame clones, some missing. The top ten hold around 4.9% of the sample, which has 140,000 or so clones, around 90% seen once. This clone was observed a few times. Trimming stripped 7 bases from V and 1 base from J, with 10 bases between. The germline gives CDR1 SGHAT, CDR2 FQNNGV. The CDR3 runs to 13 residues. This clonotype was obtained from a man aged 25-45 years in good health. Sequenced material: blood. This rearrangement joins TRBV11-2 to TRBJ1-1; D is unresolved. The CDR3 loop reads CASKINENTEAFF. CDR3 DNA: TGTGCCAGCAAGATTAATGAGAACACTGAAGCTTTCTTT.